The rows below give T cell receptor beta chains drawn from one sample of a study of CD8 T cells in ankylosing spondylitis. TCRdb re-analysed the 5' RACE reads in MiXCR, keeping a single row per CDR3 protein. The profile shows about 140,000 distinct CDR3 sequences, roughly 8.4% of them singletons. Sequencing was done on a sample of synovial fluid, either unsorted or a sorted T cell fraction (not recorded which). The receptors come from a male donor with ankylosing spondylitis. CDR3s include the opening cysteine and the closing phenylalanine or tryptophan. The D gene is left open where the match is weak.

>NA|TRBV2|TRBJ2-5
CASFLGRETQYF
>NA|TRBV20-1|TRBJ1-6
CSASRNYNSPLHF
>NA|TRBV20-1|TRBJ2-7
CSAREGGGDYEQYF
>NA|TRBV12-3/TRBV12-4|TRBJ1-5
CASSLASGVQPQHF
>TRBD1|TRBV5-6|TRBJ1-3
CASSRLNRGILPGAGNTIYF
>NA|TRBV7-8|TRBJ2-1
CASSRGAWMYDEQFF
>NA|TRBV6-1|TRBJ1-2
CASSKPSRGYGYTF
>NA|TRBV5-4|TRBJ2-7
CASSLVTGTLTYEQYF
>TRBD1|TRBV2|TRBJ2-1
CASNGDRGYNEQFF
>NA|TRBV27|TRBJ2-2
CASSFLTGELFF
>NA|TRBV6-2/TRBV6-3|TRBJ1-2
CASSPRTTGYTF
>NA|TRBV6-1|TRBJ1-5
CASNYLHGGNQPQHF